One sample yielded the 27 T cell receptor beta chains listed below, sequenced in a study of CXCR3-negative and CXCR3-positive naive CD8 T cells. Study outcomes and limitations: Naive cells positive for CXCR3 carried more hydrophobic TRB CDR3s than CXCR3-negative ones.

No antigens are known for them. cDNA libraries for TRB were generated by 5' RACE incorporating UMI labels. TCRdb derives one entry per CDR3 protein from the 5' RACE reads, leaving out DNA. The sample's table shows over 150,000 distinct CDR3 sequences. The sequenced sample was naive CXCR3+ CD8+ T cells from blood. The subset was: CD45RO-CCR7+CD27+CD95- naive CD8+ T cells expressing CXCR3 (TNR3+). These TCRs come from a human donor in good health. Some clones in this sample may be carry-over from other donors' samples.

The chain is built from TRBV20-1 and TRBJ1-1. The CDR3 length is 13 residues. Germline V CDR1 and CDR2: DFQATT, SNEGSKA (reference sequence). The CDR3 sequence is CSARGSSETEAFF.

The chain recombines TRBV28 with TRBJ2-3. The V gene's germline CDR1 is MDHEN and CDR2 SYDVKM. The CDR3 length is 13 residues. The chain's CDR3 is CASRPRSTDTQYF.

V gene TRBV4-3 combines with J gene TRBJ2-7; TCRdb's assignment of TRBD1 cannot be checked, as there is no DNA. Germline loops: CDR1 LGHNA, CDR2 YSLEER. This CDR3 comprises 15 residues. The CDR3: CASSQDLGAAYEQYF.

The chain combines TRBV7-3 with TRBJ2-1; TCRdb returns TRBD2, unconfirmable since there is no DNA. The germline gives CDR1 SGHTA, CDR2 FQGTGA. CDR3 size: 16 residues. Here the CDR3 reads CASSLFVSGRVDEQFF.

CDR3 loop: CASSLLAGGRAREFF. The V gene is TRBV12-3 or TRBV12-4, the J gene TRBJ2-1; the TCRdb D gene call, TRBD2, has no DNA to confirm it. The CDR3 extends over 15 amino acids.

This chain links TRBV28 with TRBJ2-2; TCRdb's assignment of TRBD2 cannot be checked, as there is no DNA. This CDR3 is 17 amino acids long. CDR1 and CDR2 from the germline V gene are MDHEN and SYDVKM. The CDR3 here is CASSLWRLAGNTGELFF.

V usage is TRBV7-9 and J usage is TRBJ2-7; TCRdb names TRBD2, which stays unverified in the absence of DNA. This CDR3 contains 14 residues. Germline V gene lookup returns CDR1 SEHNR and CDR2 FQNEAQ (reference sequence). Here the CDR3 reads CASSTREVFDEQYF.

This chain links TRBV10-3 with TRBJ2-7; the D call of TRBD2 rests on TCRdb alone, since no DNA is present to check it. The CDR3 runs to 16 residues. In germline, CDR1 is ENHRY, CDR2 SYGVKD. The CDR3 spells CAISESPSGAPHEQYF.

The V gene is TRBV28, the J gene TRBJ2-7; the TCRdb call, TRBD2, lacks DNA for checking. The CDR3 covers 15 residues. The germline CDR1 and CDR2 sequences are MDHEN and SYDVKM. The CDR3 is CASHPQGGIGDEQYF.

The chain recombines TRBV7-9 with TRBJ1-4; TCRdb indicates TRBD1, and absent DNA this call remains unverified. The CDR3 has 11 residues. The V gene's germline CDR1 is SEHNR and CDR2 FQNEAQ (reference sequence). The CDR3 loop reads CASSPLWDLFF. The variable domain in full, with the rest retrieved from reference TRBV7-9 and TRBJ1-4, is DTGVSQNPRHKITKRGQNVTFRCDPISEHNRLYWYRQTLGQGPEFLTYFQNEAQLEKSRLLSDRFSAERPKGSFSTLEIQRTEQGDSAMYLCASSPLWDLFFGSGTQLSVL.

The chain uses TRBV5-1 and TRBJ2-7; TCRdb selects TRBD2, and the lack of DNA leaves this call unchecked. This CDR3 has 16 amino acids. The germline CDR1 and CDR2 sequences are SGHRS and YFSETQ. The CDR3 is CASSLAEREGSYEQYF.

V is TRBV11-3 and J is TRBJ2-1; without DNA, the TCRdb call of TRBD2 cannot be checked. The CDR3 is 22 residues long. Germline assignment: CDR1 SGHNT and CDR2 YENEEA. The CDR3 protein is CASSLDLPPGLAESQAAYEQFF. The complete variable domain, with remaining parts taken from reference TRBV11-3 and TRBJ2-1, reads EAGVVQSPRYKIIEKKQPVAFWCNPISGHNTLYWYLQNLGQGPELLIRYENEEAVDDSQLPKDRFSAERLKGVDSTLKIQPAELGDSAVYLCASSLDLPPGLAESQAAYEQFFGPGTRLTVL.

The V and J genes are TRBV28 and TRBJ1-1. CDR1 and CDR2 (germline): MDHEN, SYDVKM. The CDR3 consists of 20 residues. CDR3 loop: CASSQGLTTAYDALNTEAFF.

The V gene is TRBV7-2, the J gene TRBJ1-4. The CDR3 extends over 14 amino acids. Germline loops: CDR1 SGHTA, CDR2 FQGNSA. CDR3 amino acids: CASSLTTYLEKLFF.

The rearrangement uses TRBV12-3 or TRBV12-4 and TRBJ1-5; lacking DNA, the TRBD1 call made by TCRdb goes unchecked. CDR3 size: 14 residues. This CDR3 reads CASSFPQGDQPQHF.

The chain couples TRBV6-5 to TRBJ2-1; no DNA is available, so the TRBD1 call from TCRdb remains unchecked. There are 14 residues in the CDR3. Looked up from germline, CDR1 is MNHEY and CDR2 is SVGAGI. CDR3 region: CASSYRGQYNEQFF.

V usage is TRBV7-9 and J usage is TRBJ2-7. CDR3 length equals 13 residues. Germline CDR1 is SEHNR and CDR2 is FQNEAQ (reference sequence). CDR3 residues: CASSFDVTYEQYF.

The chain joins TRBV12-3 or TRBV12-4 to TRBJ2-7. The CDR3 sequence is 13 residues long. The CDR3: CASKGLGSREQYF.

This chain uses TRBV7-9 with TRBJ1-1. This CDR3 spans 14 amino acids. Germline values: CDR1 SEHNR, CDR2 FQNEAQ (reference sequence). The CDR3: CASSKRGHLGEAFF.

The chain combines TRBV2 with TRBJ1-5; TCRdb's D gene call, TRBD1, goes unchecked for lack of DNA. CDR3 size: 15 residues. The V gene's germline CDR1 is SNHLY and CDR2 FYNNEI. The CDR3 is CATGQGTRGNQPQHF. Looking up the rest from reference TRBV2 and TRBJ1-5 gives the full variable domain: EPEVTQTPSHQVTQMGQEVILRCVPISNHLYFYWYRQILGQKVEFLVSFYNNEISEKSEIFDDQFSVERPDGSNFTLKIRSTKLEDSAMYFCATGQGTRGNQPQHFGDGTRLSIL.

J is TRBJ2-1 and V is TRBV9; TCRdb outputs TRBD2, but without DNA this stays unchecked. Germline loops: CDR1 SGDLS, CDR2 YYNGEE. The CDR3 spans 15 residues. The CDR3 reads CASSVVSGGYNEQFF.

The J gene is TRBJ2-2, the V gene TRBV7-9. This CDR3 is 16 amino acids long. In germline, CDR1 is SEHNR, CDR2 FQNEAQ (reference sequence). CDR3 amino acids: CASSENKNLNTGELFF.

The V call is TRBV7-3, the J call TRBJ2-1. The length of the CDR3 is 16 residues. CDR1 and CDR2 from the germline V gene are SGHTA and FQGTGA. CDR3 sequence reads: CASSLKHFSSYTEQFF.

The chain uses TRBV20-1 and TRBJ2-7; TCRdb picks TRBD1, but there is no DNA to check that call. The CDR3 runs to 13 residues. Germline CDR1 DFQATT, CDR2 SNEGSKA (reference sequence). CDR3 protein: CSARVPGTYEQYF.

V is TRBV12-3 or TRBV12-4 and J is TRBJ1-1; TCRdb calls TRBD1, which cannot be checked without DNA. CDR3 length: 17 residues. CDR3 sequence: CASSFSRQGGLNTEAFF.

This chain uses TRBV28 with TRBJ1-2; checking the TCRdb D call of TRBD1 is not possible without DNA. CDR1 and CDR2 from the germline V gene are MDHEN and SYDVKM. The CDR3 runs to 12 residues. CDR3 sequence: CASRPIGDGYTF.

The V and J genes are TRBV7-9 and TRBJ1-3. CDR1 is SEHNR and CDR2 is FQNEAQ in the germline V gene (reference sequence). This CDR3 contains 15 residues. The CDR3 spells CASSLGPRSGNTIYF.